What follows are 27 T cell receptor beta chains derived from one specimen sequenced in a study of cytomegalovirus exposure and HLA in healthy donors (dated by TCRdb to about 2017). The protocol used for the library was the immunoSEQ multiplex PCR assay. A mixture of 60 forward primers for TCR Vbeta segments and 13 reverse primers for TCR Jbeta segments was used in the multiplex PCR. The table was pulled from immuneACCESS by TCRdb, which kept in-frame rearrangements only. Such tables lose some clones; where checked, under half of the loss comes from unresolved V genes, and the rest has no known cause. The sample table shows approximately 180,000 clones, and around 82% are seen once. The ten top clones hold more than 1.5% of the sample. The sequencing input was PBMCs. All receptors come from a man in his late teens or twenties in good health and CMV-seronegative.

V and J are TRBV4-2 and TRBJ1-5; D possibly corresponds to TRBD1 (6 bases). CDR3 length: 15 residues. V was pared by 5 bases and J by 3 bases, with 14 bases between. Per the germline V gene, CDR1 is LGHNA and CDR2 is YNFKEQ. The CDR3 protein is CASSVQGHYNQPQHF. CDR3 in DNA: TGTGCCAGCAGCGTACAGGGTCATTACAATCAGCCCCAGCATTTT.

A few counts support this clone. J is TRBJ2-7 and V is TRBV5-1; TRBD1 is a possible D gene (6 bases). This CDR3 comprises 19 residues. Germline V gene lookup returns CDR1 SGHRS and CDR2 YFSETQ. V lost 0 bases to trimming and J lost 0 bases, with 22 bases between them. The CDR3: CASSLVQTEGQPLSYEQYF. The CDR3 nucleotides read TGCGCCAGCAGCTTGGTTCAAACCGAAGGACAGCCTCTCTCCTACGAGCAGTACTTC.

The chain employs TRBV27 and TRBJ2-7, with 8 bases identical to TRBD1. Germline V gives CDR1 MNHEY, CDR2 SMNVEV (reference sequence). Trimming removed 6 bases from V and 7 bases from J; junction bases left unmatched: 11. CDR3 length: 14 amino acids. The CDR3: CASRSAGRGREQYF. Written as DNA, the CDR3 is TGTGCCAGCAGATCGGCGGGCAGGGGGCGTGAGCAGTACTTC.

This clone was counted only a few times. The chain carries TRBV5-6 and TRBJ2-5; D perhaps matches TRBD2 (6 bases). The J call may be faulty, since TRBJ2-7 better matches the DNA end. Germline V gene lookup returns CDR1 SGHDT and CDR2 YYEEEE. This CDR3 is built from 12 residues. CDR3 nucleotides: TGTGCCAGCAGCTTTTGGACTAACGAGCAGTACTTC. Its protein is CASSFWTNEQYF.

V and J are TRBV19 and TRBJ1-6; TRBD1 agrees at 12 bases. With 7 bases clipped from V and 10 bases from J, the junction kept 2 bases outside the gene matches. Germline CDR1 LNHDA, CDR2 SQIVND (reference sequence). The CDR3 consists of 13 residues. CDR3 region: CASMGQGASPLHF. In DNA form, the CDR3 reads TGTGCCAGTATGGGACAGGGGGCCTCACCCCTCCACTTT. The full variable domain, completed using reference TRBV19 and TRBJ1-6, is DGGITQSPKYLFRKEGQNVTLSCEQNLNHDAMYWYRQDPGQGLRLIYYSQIVNDFQKGDIAEGYSVSREKKESFPLTVTSAQKNPTAFYLCASMGQGASPLHFGNGTRLTVT.

This sequence joins TRBV27 and TRBJ1-5, with 9 bases that match TRBD1. With 0 bases clipped from V and 4 bases from J, the junction kept 1 base outside the gene matches. This CDR3 is 15 amino acids long. CDR1 MNHEY and CDR2 SMNVEV come from the germline V gene (reference sequence). The chain's CDR3 is CASSLSTGGNQPQHF. CDR3 nucleotide sequence: TGTGCCAGCAGTTTATCGACAGGGGGAAATCAGCCCCAGCATTTT.

The sample holds one count of this clone. The chain carries TRBV4-2 and TRBJ2-6, with TRBD1 matching 9 bases. This CDR3 has 18 residues. J gave up 0 bases and V 2 bases, and 5 bases lay outside the gene matches. Per germline, CDR1 LGHNA and CDR2 YNFKEQ. DNA of the CDR3: TGTGCCAGCAGCCAACGGGACAGGGCAGGCTCTGGGGCCAACGTCCTGACTTTC. This gives the protein CASSQRDRAGSGANVLTF.

This clone was recorded only once. Its ends do not fully match the called genes, so a read error is possible. V is TRBV7-7 and J is TRBJ2-3; 8 nucleotides agree with TRBD1. Germline V gene sequence: CDR1 SSHAT, CDR2 FNYEAQ (reference sequence). The CDR3 loop spans 15 amino acids. The CDR3 DNA is TGTGCTAGCAGCTTAACAGGGGGAGACACAGATACGCAGTATTTT. Its protein is CASSLTGGDTDTQYF.

The V call is TRBV11-2, the J call TRBJ2-7; the D gene is possibly TRBD1 (6 bases). The ends were cut back, 0 bases at V and 2 bases at J, with 8 bases in the middle. The germline V gene has CDR1 SGHAT and CDR2 FQNNGV. This CDR3 is built from 14 residues. Here the CDR3 reads CASSLEQGTYEQYF. The CDR3 region has the DNA TGTGCCAGCAGCTTAGAACAGGGTACCTACGAGCAGTACTTC.

The rearrangement links TRBV7-2 to TRBJ2-7; 11 bases line up with TRBD2. CDR1 SGHTA and CDR2 FQGNSA come from the germline V gene. The J segment lost 6 bases and the V segment lost 4 bases, leaving 14 bases of the junction unmatched. The CDR3 runs to 17 residues. The CDR3 bases are TGTGCCAGCAGCTCTTCTTTCCGGACTAGCGGGCCCGGCGAGCAGTACTTC. The encoded protein is CASSSSFRTSGPGEQYF. The variable domain in full, completed from reference TRBV7-2 and TRBJ2-7, reads GAGVSQSPSNKVTEKGKDVELRCDPISGHTALYWYRQSLGQGLEFLIYFQGNSAPDKSGLPSDRFSAERTGGSVSTLTIQRTQQEDSAVYLCASSSSFRTSGPGEQYFGPGTRLTVT.

V usage is TRBV11-2 and J usage is TRBJ2-2; tentative D call: TRBD2 (5 bases). Trimming stripped 7 bases from V and 5 bases from J, with 20 bases between. CDR3 length: 16 amino acids. Germline V lookup: CDR1 SGHAT, CDR2 FQNNGV. In DNA form, the CDR3 reads TGTGCCAGCATCGGGATTGGGAATCGACGTACCGGGGAGCTGTTTTTT. This sequence encodes CASIGIGNRRTGELFF.

With regard to this clone: A read error may produce the germline difference seen at one junction end. This sequence joins TRBV15 and TRBJ2-1, with D maybe TRBD2 (6 bases). The CDR3 consists of 15 residues. The germline gives CDR1 LNHNV, CDR2 YYDKDF (reference sequence). Here the CDR3 DNA reads TGTGCCGCCAGCAGAGATCGGGGGTCCTACAATGAGCAGTTCTTC. Residues: CAASRDRGSYNEQFF.

The V gene is TRBV4-3, the J gene TRBJ1-5, with D hard to call. V dropped 2 bases and J dropped 9 bases, with 14 bases sitting between them. Per the germline V gene, CDR1 is LGHNA and CDR2 is YSLEER. The CDR3 totals 14 residues. DNA for the CDR3: TGCGCCAGCAGCCAAAATCACGTTCCAGGGCCCCAGCATTTT. This gives the protein CASSQNHVPGPQHF.

CDR3 region: CASSLENWARTYNEQFF. The CDR3 DNA follows: TGCGCCAGCAGCCTGGAAAACTGGGCACGTACCTACAATGAGCAGTTCTTC. This rearrangement joins TRBV5-1 to TRBJ2-1; D uncertain. V was trimmed by 4 bases and J by 2 bases, leaving 19 bases between them. Germline V gene data show CDR1 as SGHRS and CDR2 as YFSETQ. This CDR3 spans 17 amino acids.

The chain links TRBV6-5 to TRBJ2-5; D possibly corresponds to TRBD2 (5 bases). This CDR3 region has 14 residues. V was cut by 4 bases and J by 1 base, with 10 bases left in between. Germline loops: CDR1 MNHEY, CDR2 SVGAGI. As DNA, the CDR3 is TGTGCCAGCAGTTTCACTAGAATCCAAGAGACCCAGTACTTC. The encoded protein is CASSFTRIQETQYF.

Only one count was recorded for this clone. The V and J genes are TRBV5-1 and TRBJ1-4, with TRBD1 matching 7 bases. There are 15 residues in the CDR3. V gave up 4 bases and J gave up 3 bases; unmatched junction bases: 6. Germline loops: CDR1 SGHRS, CDR2 YFSETQ. The DNA for the CDR3 is TGCGCCAGCAGCACACGACAGGGATCTAATGAAAAACTGTTTTTT. Protein sequence: CASSTRQGSNEKLFF.

The V and J genes are TRBV18 and TRBJ2-1; D possibly corresponds to TRBD1 (6 bases). V dropped 3 bases and J dropped 9 bases, with 15 bases sitting between them. CDR1 is KGHSH and CDR2 is LQKENI in the germline V gene. The CDR3 spans 14 residues. The CDR3 coding sequence is TGTGCCAGCTCACCGTTAACAGGGCTGGGTGAGCAGTTCTTC. This encodes CASSPLTGLGEQFF.

This clone has a handful of counts. This chain connects TRBV5-5 to TRBJ2-7, with 8 nucleotides matching TRBD2. V was pared by 4 bases and J by 3 bases, with 9 bases of the junction left unmatched. Germline assignment: CDR1 SGHKS and CDR2 YYEKEE (reference sequence). CDR3 length equals 15 residues. In DNA, the CDR3 is TGTGCCAGCAGCCTAAGCGGGGGAGAACTCTACGAGCAGTACTTC. It translates to CASSLSGGELYEQYF.

V and J are TRBV7-8 and TRBJ1-4; D perhaps matches TRBD1 (6 bases). CDR1 and CDR2 (germline): SGHVS, FQNEAQ. V was clipped by 3 bases and J by 5 bases, with 10 bases between them. The CDR3 is 14 residues long. The CDR3 loop is CASSLGQGNEKLFF. The CDR3 nucleotides read TGTGCCAGCAGCTTGGGGCAGGGGAATGAAAAACTGTTTTTT.

The chain has TRBV25-1 and TRBJ2-1, with a possible D match to TRBD1 (6 bases). V was trimmed by 3 bases and J by 1 base, leaving 7 bases between them. Per the germline V gene, CDR1 is MGHDK and CDR2 is SYGVNS. This CDR3 has 14 residues. Here the CDR3 DNA reads TGTGCCAGCAGTGACAGGGGATCCTACAATGAGCAGTTCTTC. Its protein product is CASSDRGSYNEQFF.

The gene calls are TRBV11-3 and TRBJ2-5; TRBD1 is a possible D gene (5 bases). This CDR3 comprises 14 residues. Trimming pared 2 bases from V and 3 bases from J, leaving 10 bases between. Germline CDR1 reads SGHNT; CDR2 reads YENEEA. The CDR3: CASSLRTLKETQYF. The CDR3 DNA sequence: TGTGCCAGCAGCTTACGGACATTAAAAGAGACCCAGTACTTC.

V usage is TRBV19 and J usage is TRBJ1-4, with TRBD1 matching over 8 bases. Looked up from germline, CDR1 is LNHDA and CDR2 is SQIVND (reference sequence). CDR3 length: 15 amino acids. Losses at the gene ends were 5 bases for V and 7 bases for J; bases not matched to a gene: 9. Written as DNA, the CDR3 is TGTGCCAGTAGTCCACCGGGACAGGACTTTGAAAAACTGTTTTTT. It encodes CASSPPGQDFEKLFF.

The chain uses TRBV2 and TRBJ2-1, with 10 bases fitting TRBD2. Trimming cost V 7 bases and J 6 bases; bases outside gene matches: 12. CDR3 length: 16 amino acids. Germline-derived CDR1 and CDR2 are SNHLY and FYNNEI. CDR3 amino acids: CASTPRGRLAGNEQFF. CDR3 nucleotides: TGTGCCAGCACCCCAAGGGGGAGACTAGCGGGCAATGAGCAGTTCTTC.

The table lists this clone with a few counts. The chain is built from TRBV27 and TRBJ1-2; 8 positions agree with TRBD1. The length of the CDR3 is 15 residues. Unmatched junction bases numbered 8, after V lost 4 bases and J lost 4 bases. Germline CDR1 is MNHEY and CDR2 is SMNVEV (reference sequence). The CDR3 spells CASSSTIDRGYGYTF. Written as DNA, the CDR3 is TGTGCCAGCAGTTCGACTATTGACAGGGGCTATGGCTACACCTTC.

The chain is built from TRBV4-3 and TRBJ1-5; no clear D. V lost 0 bases and J lost 0, with 6 bases in between. CDR1 is LGHNA and CDR2 is YSLEER in the germline V gene. The CDR3 is made up of 15 amino acids. Here the CDR3 reads CASSQDRDSNQPQHF. The CDR3, as DNA: TGCGCCAGCAGCCAAGATCGGGATAGCAATCAGCCCCAGCATTTT.

The table lists this clone with a count of one. J is TRBJ2-3 and V is TRBV2; TRBD1 aligns across 9 bases. This CDR3 contains 14 residues. Per germline, CDR1 SNHLY and CDR2 FYNNEI. V trimming: 5 bases; J trimming: 1 base; junction bases outside the gene matches: 1. As DNA, the CDR3 is TGTGCCAGCAGTAGACAGGGGGGCACAGATACGCAGTATTTT. Residues: CASSRQGGTDTQYF.

This clone has just a few counts. The genes are TRBV5-1 and TRBJ2-3, with D tentatively TRBD1 (6 bases). V dropped 4 bases and J dropped 1 base, with 13 bases sitting between them. From germline, CDR1 is SGHRS and CDR2 YFSETQ. The length of the CDR3 is 15 residues. The CDR3 nucleotides read TGCGCCAGCAGCATATTACAGGGAGGCACAGATACGCAGTATTTT. As protein: CASSILQGGTDTQYF.